The 15 T cell receptor beta chains below come from one sample, sequenced in a study of metastatic and nonmetastatic thyroid tumors. Every patient was untreated before thyroid surgery. Through MiXCR, TCRdb re-clonotyped the PCR reads. The sample lists 4,000 to 6,000 clones, around 28% seen once, with 13% to 15% in the top ten. The specimen sequenced was adjacent normal tissue. These receptors all come from a female donor with papillary thyroid cancer or a benign thyroid nodule (not recorded which). Some clones in this sample may be carry-over from other donors' samples.

This clone is medium-sized (0.01 to 0.1%) in the sample. This chain connects TRBV24-1 to TRBJ2-3; 11 bases are shared with TRBD2. Per germline, CDR1 KGHDR and CDR2 SFDVKD. The J segment lost 2 bases and the V segment lost 4 bases, leaving 7 bases of the junction unmatched. There are 17 residues in the CDR3. The CDR3 region is CATSEYSGRAVTDTQYF. The CDR3 DNA sequence: TGTGCCACCAGTGAATATAGCGGGAGGGCCGTCACAGATACGCAGTATTTT.

By share of the sample, this clone is medium-sized. The chain uses TRBV5-1 and TRBJ2-1; D possibly corresponds to TRBD2 (5 bases). Germline V lookup: CDR1 SGHRS, CDR2 YFSETQ. V lost 3 bases to trimming and J lost 0 bases, with 10 bases between them. CDR3 length: 15 amino acids. The CDR3 spells CASSSERSSYNEQFF. CDR3 nucleotide sequence: TGCGCCAGCAGCTCTGAGCGGAGCTCCTACAATGAGCAGTTCTTC.

The genes are TRBV9 and TRBJ2-7; unclear D gene. CDR1 is SGDLS, CDR2 YYNGEE, per germline. Trimming removed 0 bases from V and 4 bases from J, with 5 bases in between. This CDR3 region has 12 residues. CDR3 nucleotide sequence: TGTGCCAGCAGCGTAGGAGGATACGAGCAGTACTTC. Protein sequence: CASSVGGYEQYF.

This clone showed up just a few times. The chain combines TRBV27 with TRBJ2-2; no reliable D call. This CDR3 has 15 amino acids. The V end was cut by 3 bases, the J end by 9 bases, with 17 bases between. In germline, CDR1 is MNHEY, CDR2 SMNVEV (reference sequence). The CDR3 bases are TGTGCCAGCAGTTTTGGAGCACAGTCCTCAAGGGAGCTGTTTTTT. It translates to CASSFGAQSSRELFF.

Relative to its sample, this clone is medium-sized (0.01 to 0.1%). The chain links TRBV3-1 to TRBJ2-7, with D tentatively TRBD1 (5 bases). V lost 3 bases to trimming and J lost 5 bases, with 14 bases between them. Germline lookup yields CDR1 LGHDT and CDR2 YNNKEL (reference sequence). This CDR3 is built from 14 residues. Here the CDR3 reads CASSHLREVNEQYF. In DNA form, the CDR3 reads TGTGCCAGCAGCCACCTCAGGGAAGTAAACGAGCAGTACTTC.

This clone was seen a few times. The chain links TRBV12-3 or TRBV12-4 to TRBJ2-7; 7 bases fit TRBD1. The CDR3 loop spans 13 amino acids. The J segment lost 6 bases and the V segment lost 0 bases, leaving 2 bases of the junction unmatched. The CDR3 here is CASSLATGSEQYF. The CDR3, as DNA: TGTGCCAGCAGTTTAGCGACAGGGAGCGAGCAGTACTTC.

This chain uses TRBV7-9 with TRBJ2-3; D gene ambiguous. The length of the CDR3 is 12 residues. Trimming cost V 1 base and J 1 base, with 0 bases left between them. Germline values: CDR1 SEHNR, CDR2 FQNEAQ (reference sequence). CDR3 region: CASSLGTDTQYF. CDR3 bases: TGTGCCAGCAGCTTAGGCACAGATACGCAGTATTTT.

This clone was observed a few times. This chain joins TRBV6-2 or TRBV6-3 and TRBJ2-7; D may be TRBD2 (6 bases). Germline V CDR1 and CDR2: MNHEY, SVGEGT. This CDR3 comprises 15 residues. Trimming cost V 8 bases and J 2 bases, with 19 bases left between them. This CDR3 is CASAPRGTSAYEQYF. The CDR3 region has the DNA TGTGCCAGCGCACCACGAGGGACTTCGGCCTACGAGCAGTACTTC.

The rearrangement links TRBV9 to TRBJ2-1, with D possibly being TRBD2 (6 bases). CDR1 and CDR2 from the germline V gene are SGDLS and YYNGEE. The CDR3 loop spans 15 amino acids. Trimming left V 3 bases short and J 3 bases short, with 13 bases between. For the CDR3, the DNA is TGTGCCAGCAGCGGCCGGGACTCTAACTACAATGAGCAGTTCTTC. The encoded protein is CASSGRDSNYNEQFF.

This sequence joins TRBV12-3 or TRBV12-4 and TRBJ2-2; a weak D match, TRBD1 (6 bases). This CDR3 has 16 residues. V was cut by 5 bases and J by 2 bases, with 15 bases left in between. CDR3 residues: CASSGYRDPNTGELFF. CDR3 DNA sequence: TGTGCCAGCAGTGGCTACAGGGATCCCAACACCGGGGAGCTGTTTTTT.

This clone was recorded a few times. This chain links TRBV6-2 or TRBV6-3 with TRBJ2-7, with D tentatively TRBD2 (5 bases). CDR1 and CDR2 (germline): MNHEY, SVGEGT. V was pared by 8 bases and J by 7 bases, with 12 bases between. The CDR3 consists of 11 residues. The CDR3 sequence is CASGVSGEQYF. CDR3 sequence (DNA): TGTGCCAGCGGCGTATCGGGGGAGCAGTACTTC.

This clone is medium-sized by share. This chain uses TRBV2 with TRBJ2-2; D gene ambiguous. This CDR3 is built from 15 residues. Per the germline V gene, CDR1 is SNHLY and CDR2 is FYNNEI. With 3 bases removed from V and 5 bases from J, the gap between germline ends came to 13 bases. The CDR3 DNA sequence: TGTGCCAGCAGTGAGGTTTGGGATTTGACCGGGGAGCTGTTTTTT. It codes for CASSEVWDLTGELFF.

V gene TRBV7-9 combines with J gene TRBJ2-1, with TRBD2 as a possible D gene (5 bases). The germline V gene encodes CDR1 SEHNR and CDR2 FQNEAQ (reference sequence). Trimming left V 3 bases short and J 5 bases short, with 11 bases between. The CDR3 runs 14 residues. The CDR3 region has the DNA TGTGCCAGCAGCTTGCTAGCTAGGCACAATGAGCAGTTCTTC. Translated, it gives CASSLLARHNEQFF.

This sequence joins TRBV20-1 and TRBJ1-6; TRBD1 matches 8 bases. Germline assignment: CDR1 DFQATT and CDR2 SNEGSKA (reference sequence). The V segment lost 8 bases and the J segment 9 bases; nucleotides outside the gene matches: 9. This CDR3 has 13 amino acids. CDR3 coding DNA: TGCAGTTCTAATACAGGGGGATCTTCACCCCTCCACTTT. Its protein product is CSSNTGGSSPLHF.

Judged by abundance, this clone is medium-sized. V is TRBV28 and J is TRBJ2-7; 14 bases align to TRBD2. Per the germline V gene, CDR1 is MDHEN and CDR2 is SYDVKM. J was trimmed by 8 bases and V by 11 bases; bases with no gene match: 14. The CDR3 runs to 15 residues. Here the CDR3 DNA reads TGTGCCTCCATTACTCTGACTAGCGGGAGGGCTAAGCAGTACTTC. This sequence encodes CASITLTSGRAKQYF.